One and the same sample provided the 21 T cell receptor beta chains below, sequenced in a study of graft-versus-host responses after intestinal transplantation. TCRdb keeps only in-frame clones here, not all; method: immunoSEQ multiplex PCR. The table includes around 120,000 clones, 90% to 95% detected once. The antigens for these receptors are not known. The source was unstimulated CD4+ T cells sorted from spleen or lymph node cells, collected before intestinal transplant. These receptors were collected from a human donor who received an intestinal transplant.

The chain couples TRBV11-2 to TRBJ2-5; 14 bases fit TRBD2. The ends lost 5 bases at V and 9 bases at J; junction bases unmatched: 11. The germline CDR1 and CDR2 sequences are SGHAT and FQNNGV. The CDR3 runs 16 residues. The CDR3 nucleotides read TGTGCCAGCAGCCCGAGGACTAGCGGGAGGCCAGTGTCCCAGTACTTC. This translates into CASSPRTSGRPVSQYF. Looking up the rest from reference TRBV11-2 and TRBJ2-5 gives the full variable domain: EAGVAQSPRYKIIEKRQSVAFWCNPISGHATLYWYQQILGQGPKLLIQFQNNGVVDDSQLPKDRFSAERLKGVDSTLKIQPAKLEDSAVYLCASSPRTSGRPVSQYFGPGTRLLVL.

The chain has TRBV2 and TRBJ2-7; D could derive from TRBD1 or TRBD2 (5 bases each). From germline, CDR1 is SNHLY and CDR2 FYNNEI. Trimming stripped 4 bases from V and 8 bases from J, with 15 bases between. This CDR3 contains 13 residues. CDR3 DNA: TGTGCCAGCAGTGGGACTGGGACCGGTCAGCAGTACTTC. Translating it yields CASSGTGTGQQYF.

V and J are TRBV2 and TRBJ2-5, with a weak D call TRBD2 (6 bases). Germline V gene sequence: CDR1 SNHLY, CDR2 FYNNEI. Trimming took off 4 bases at V and 3 bases at J, with 12 bases between the two ends. The CDR3 is 14 residues long. CDR3: CASSGASVEETQYF. CDR3 sequence (DNA): TGTGCCAGCAGTGGGGCTAGCGTAGAAGAGACCCAGTACTTC.

This clone was counted a single time. This sequence joins TRBV10-1 and TRBJ2-7, with 9 bases aligning to TRBD2. The CDR3 is 15 residues long. The germline CDR1 and CDR2 sequences are WNHNN and SYGVQD (reference sequence). V shed 4 bases, J shed 5 bases, and the junction held 9 bases outside the gene matches. The CDR3 DNA reads TGCGCCAGCAGTGTGGTAGCGGGAGTTTACCACGAGCAGTACTTC. Translating it yields CASSVVAGVYHEQYF.

V is TRBV30 and J is TRBJ2-7, with 14 bases matching TRBD2. This CDR3 has 15 amino acids. CDR1 is GTSNPN, CDR2 SVGIG, per germline (reference sequence). Trimming cost V 0 bases and J 2 bases; bases outside gene matches: 0. This CDR3 reads CAWSVTSGRAYEQYF. CDR3 nucleotide sequence: TGTGCCTGGAGTGTGACTAGCGGGAGGGCCTACGAGCAGTACTTC.

J is TRBJ1-1 and V is TRBV29-1; D is possibly TRBD1 (6 bases). Germline lookup yields CDR1 SQVTM and CDR2 ANQGSEA. V lost 3 bases and J lost 3, with 14 bases in between. This CDR3 region has 14 residues. CDR3 sequence reads: CSVERRGGDTEAFF. Here the CDR3 DNA reads TGCAGCGTTGAGCGTAGAGGGGGGGACACTGAAGCTTTCTTT.

The chain links TRBV6-1 to TRBJ2-7, with a tentative D call TRBD2 (6 bases). The CDR3 is 14 amino acids. The V gene lost 5 bases and the J gene lost 2 bases, with 13 bases spanning the gap. Per germline, CDR1 MNHNS and CDR2 SASEGT. CDR3 protein: CASSPSGLPYEQYF. CDR3 bases: TGTGCCAGCAGTCCCTCGGGACTTCCCTACGAGCAGTACTTC.

The chain is built from TRBV9 and TRBJ1-1; 7 nucleotides match TRBD1. Looked up from germline, CDR1 is SGDLS and CDR2 is YYNGEE. After removal of 3 bases from V and 0 bases from J, the junction contained 5 bases not matched to a gene. This CDR3 is 15 amino acids long. The CDR3 protein is CASSGTGTVNTEAFF. The CDR3 DNA follows: TGTGCCAGCAGCGGTACCGGGACAGTGAACACTGAAGCTTTCTTT.

The chain carries TRBV7-3 and TRBJ1-4; 10 bases map to TRBD1. The CDR3 covers 15 residues. In germline, CDR1 is SGHTA, CDR2 FQGTGA. V trimming: 0 bases; J trimming: 7 bases; junction bases outside the gene matches: 2. The CDR3 DNA reads as TGTGCCAGCAGCTTAACCGGACAGGGGGGTGAAAAACTGTTTTTT. It codes for CASSLTGQGGEKLFF.

The chain has TRBV27 and TRBJ2-5; D unclear. The CDR3 covers 13 residues. Trimming removed 3 bases at V and 4 bases at J, with 9 bases between. CDR1 and CDR2 from the germline V gene are MNHEY and SMNVEV (reference sequence). CDR3 sequence: CASSLTGGETQYF. The CDR3 DNA reads as TGTGCCAGCAGTTTGACGGGTGGAGAGACCCAGTACTTC.

The V call is TRBV2, the J call TRBJ2-5; 11 bases agree with TRBD2. This CDR3 contains 16 residues. V shed 5 bases, J shed 0 bases, and the junction held 5 bases outside the gene matches. From germline, CDR1 is SNHLY and CDR2 FYNNEI. CDR3 protein: CASSSPSGRNQETQYF. The DNA of the CDR3 is TGTGCCAGCAGTTCCCCTAGCGGGAGGAACCAAGAGACCCAGTACTTC.

V usage is TRBV7-9 and J usage is TRBJ1-2; D gene unclear. Germline CDR1 and CDR2: SEHNR and FQNEAQ (reference sequence). V was pared by 1 base and J by 0 bases, with 9 bases between. CDR3 size: 15 residues. The CDR3 here is CASSLGQRANYGYTF. CDR3 coding DNA: TGTGCCAGCAGCTTAGGGCAAAGAGCTAACTATGGCTACACCTTC.

The chain employs TRBV30 and TRBJ2-1, with a tentative D call TRBD1 (5 bases). The germline V gene encodes CDR1 GTSNPN and CDR2 SVGIG (reference sequence). CDR3 size: 13 residues. With 4 bases removed from V and 6 bases from J, the gap between germline ends came to 13 bases. In DNA, the CDR3 is TGTGCCTGGACCCCAGGGTCAGGCAATGAGCAGTTCTTC. Its translation: CAWTPGSGNEQFF.

This chain links TRBV6-1 with TRBJ2-1; the match to TRBD2 covers 10 bases. Germline CDR1 reads MNHNS; CDR2 reads SASEGT. The CDR3 is 16 residues long. Germline trimming cut 3 bases from V and 3 bases from J; bases unmatched to any gene: 5. This CDR3 is CASSETPSGSYNEQFF. Here the CDR3 DNA reads TGTGCCAGCAGTGAGACCCCTAGCGGGAGCTACAATGAGCAGTTCTTC.

The V call is TRBV29-1, the J call TRBJ2-7; D ambiguous. This CDR3 region has 13 residues. CDR1 is SQVTM and CDR2 is ANQGSEA in the germline V gene. Trimming took off 2 bases at V and 4 bases at J, with 12 bases between the two ends. CDR3 DNA sequence: TGCAGCGTTGAAAGGCTTGGTGGGTACGAGCAGTACTTC. Protein product: CSVERLGGYEQYF.

The rearrangement links TRBV5-8 to TRBJ2-1, with D perhaps matching TRBD2 (6 bases). The CDR3 consists of 15 residues. The V gene's germline CDR1 is SGHTS and CDR2 YDEGEE. Trimming left V 6 bases short and J 1 base short, with 14 bases between. CDR3 DNA: TGTGCCAGCACCTGGGGGGTGGTTTCCTACAATGAGCAGTTCTTC. Protein sequence: CASTWGVVSYNEQFF. The full variable domain, completed using reference TRBV5-8 and TRBJ2-1, is EAGVTQSPTHLIKTRGQQATLRCSPISGHTSVYWYQQALGLGLQFLLWYDEGEERNRGNFPPRFSGRQFPNYSSELNVNALELEDSALYLCASTWGVVSYNEQFFGPGTRLTVL.

V is TRBV27 and J is TRBJ1-2; 8 nucleotides line up with TRBD1. J gave up 8 bases and V 5 bases, and 19 bases lay outside the gene matches. The CDR3 is 17 residues long. Germline V gene data show CDR1 as MNHEY and CDR2 as SMNVEV (reference sequence). For the CDR3, the DNA is TGTGCCAGCAGTATGAGCGTCCAGGGGGCGCTTTTTTGGGGCTACACCTTC. Amino acid sequence: CASSMSVQGALFWGYTF.

This rearrangement joins TRBV6-1 to TRBJ2-1, with a weak D call TRBD1 (6 bases). Germline V gene data show CDR1 as MNHNS and CDR2 as SASEGT. V was shortened by 6 bases and J by 13 bases, with 16 bases between the two germline ends. CDR3 length: 12 residues. CDR3 DNA sequence: TGTGCCAGCAGGGATCGGACAGTCTCACAGTTCTTC. This encodes CASRDRTVSQFF.

CDR3 residues: CASSEAPVDSGHANTGELFF. Here the CDR3 DNA reads TGTGCCAGCAGTGAAGCCCCCGTTGATAGCGGGCATGCGAACACCGGGGAGCTGTTTTTT. V is TRBV2 and J is TRBJ2-2; 7 nucleotides align to TRBD2. Germline values: CDR1 SNHLY, CDR2 FYNNEI. V gave up 0 bases and J gave up 0 bases; unmatched junction bases: 13. This CDR3 contains 20 residues.

The V gene is TRBV5-1, the J gene TRBJ2-5; D unclear. This CDR3 has 14 amino acids. Between the trimmed V and J ends, which lost 0 bases and 1 base, there was a span of 7 bases. Germline V lookup: CDR1 SGHRS, CDR2 YFSETQ. Written as DNA, the CDR3 is TGCGCCAGCAGCTTGGGCCTTAGCCAAGAGACCCAGTACTTC. It codes for CASSLGLSQETQYF.

V gene TRBV5-1 combines with J gene TRBJ1-4, with 9 nucleotides matching TRBD1. The trim removed 0 bases at V and 8 bases at J, leaving 5 bases unmatched. The CDR3 contains 15 residues. Per the germline V gene, CDR1 is SGHRS and CDR2 is YFSETQ. CDR3 residues: CASSLGDRVGEKLFF. The DNA of the CDR3 is TGCGCCAGCAGCTTGGGGGACAGGGTAGGGGAAAAACTGTTTTTT.